The clone carrying this TCR beta chain was observed at least ten times. Its antigen remains unknown. The source of the sample is a study of T cells in Graves' hyperthyroidism and ophthalmopathy. The study's findings and limits: A model of 13 V-J pairs discriminated ophthalmopathy from stable hyperthyroidism.

V lost 3 bases and J 2 bases, leaving 14 bases between the germline ends. This CDR3 contains 14 residues. Germline CDR1 reads DFQATT; CDR2 reads SNEGSKA (reference sequence). RNA transcripts yielded amplified TCR beta CDR3 regions. A first-round RT-PCR of the TCR CDR3 used the HTBI primer set. TCRdb processed the multiplex PCR reads anew with MiXCR; each CDR3 protein has one entry. The data contain fewer than 700,000 distinct CDR3 sequences, approximately 17% of them singletons. With duration under 3 months, ophthalmopathy was active: Clinical Activity Score at least 3, NOSPECS at least 4. The sequenced material came from blood. The receptor comes from a young woman with Graves' ophthalmopathy. V gene TRBV20-1 combines with J gene TRBJ2-7, with D perhaps TRBD1 (5 bases). The CDR3: CSARGQDHAYEQYF. Written as DNA, the CDR3 is TGCAGTGCTAGGGGGCAGGACCATGCCTACGAGCAGTACTTC.